The clone carrying this T cell receptor beta chain has a count of ten or more. This entry belongs to a study of early T cells in non-severe SARS-CoV-2 infection. Using its own MiXCR run on the 5' RACE reads, TCRdb lists one record per CDR3 protein. There are under 140,000 distinct CDR3 sequences in the sample; over 9.5% occur only once, and 3.8% lies in the top ten. The CDR3 runs to 14 residues. V was cut by 1 base and J by 0 bases, with 7 bases left in between. Germline values: CDR1 SEHNR, CDR2 FQNEAQ (reference sequence). This sequence joins TRBV7-9 and TRBJ2-7; D ambiguous. This TCR was sampled from an adult who was a healthcare worker with PCR-confirmed SARS-CoV-2 infection or an uninfected control (not recorded which). The starting material was whole blood, obtained at baseline. The CDR3 DNA reads TGTGCCAGCAGCTTAGTGGCTAGCTCCTACGAGCAGTACTTC. It is translated as CASSLVASSYEQYF. The full variable domain, in which reference TRBV7-9 and TRBJ2-7 provide the parts outside the CDR3, is DTGVSQNPRHKITKRGQNVTFRCDPISEHNRLYWYRQTLGQGPEFLTYFQNEAQLEKSRLLSDRFSAERPKGSFSTLEIQRTEQGDSAMYLCASSLVASSYEQYFGPGTRLTVT.